This T cell receptor beta chain derives from a study of identical twins (dated by TCRdb to 2016 to 2018). Notes on the research overall: The study deep-sequenced TCR alpha and beta repertoires from monozygotic twins, unrelated adults of various ages and cord blood to test whether fetal clonotypes persist. To rule out contamination, replicate twin experiments were performed at different times with different library preparation protocols.

This clonotype was picked up many times. Its antigen is still unknown. Within one base of it there is no much larger clone, and no base qualities were kept. Library prep was done by 5' RACE. The listed sequencing device is Illumina HiSeq 2000. Template switching added a universal primer binding site, and the final cDNA carried a unique molecular identifier that allowed TCR cDNA molecules to be counted accurately. First-strand cDNA for TCR alpha and beta chains was synthesized from specific primers in the conserved constant-segment region. Each cDNA library was double barcoded, with a SMART-Mk sample barcode plus Illumina barcodes, to control for contamination. Two successive PCR steps introduced TruSeq adapter sequences along with Illumina sample barcodes. The Illumina HiSeq platform was used with custom primers to sequence TCR alpha and beta cDNA libraries. On the study's bioinformatics: Unique molecular identifiers were extracted from raw reads with MiGEC, and CDR3 positions were determined with MiXCR. For each individual, recombination models were inferred using an EM algorithm with the repgenHMM and IGoR tools. The analysis of shared clonotypes was done with the tcR package in R, with sharing normalized by the product of cloneset sizes. Out-of-frame nonproductive sequences were analyzed to study raw recombination free of thymic and clonal selection effects. In-frame beta chains were kept once TCRdb had trimmed the public reads at Q25 with fastp and called clones with MiXCR. Each CDR3 protein gets just one entry, which takes the most common genes and DNA from the rows behind it. The V and J calls were determined by TCRdb, not by the authors. The table for this sample lists 150,000 or so distinct CDR3 sequences; approximately 3.5% of them were counted only once. The ten largest clones take up 8% to 8.5% of the sample.

All donors were healthy Caucasians. Miltenyi CD45RO+ enrichment and human naive T-cell isolation kits were used to isolate memory (CD45RO+) and naive T cells from PBMC. Overall study outcomes, separate from this receptor: Out-of-frame TCR alpha sharing in monozygotic twins was systematically underestimated by recombination models, whereas sharing between unrelated individuals was in agreement with the recombination models. Fewer insertions were carried by abundant cord blood beta clonotypes, a similar but weaker trend appeared in young adult naive repertoires, and no such trend appeared in memory repertoires. In beta out-of-frame sequences, excess twin sharing was weaker, because having fewer shared sequences lowered the signal-to-noise ratio. Out-of-frame TCR alpha sequences shared between twins showed an excess of low generation-probability sequences compared with coincidental sharing between unrelated individuals. Because the same donors could not be followed over many years, the conclusions relied on cross-sectional statistical analysis. Zero-insertion analyses could be partly confounded by invariant T cells such as MAIT and iNKT, though diverse VJ usage argued against such confounding for most clonotypes.

The germline V gene (reference sequence) supplies CDR1 DFQATT and CDR2 SNEGSKA. The CDR3 runs 14 amino acids, cysteine and phenylalanine included. Only CDR3 DNA remains: 42 bases, in frame from the first base. Trimming removed 6 bases from V and 4 bases from J; the gene matches leave 5 bases unexplained. The receptor comes from a man between 18 and 35 years old in good health. What was sequenced was memory T cells sorted from blood. The cell subset or site label, read with the paper, signifies: CD45RO+ enriched T cells. The chain employs TRBV20-1 and TRBJ2-1; TRBD1 agrees with 11 junctional bases. The bases are TGCAGTGCAACCGGGACAGGGGGATACAATGAGCAGTTCTTC. Its protein reads: CSATGTGGYNEQFF.